Listed here are 19 T cell receptor beta chains from one sample, sequenced in a study of patients and donors after allogeneic stem cell transplantation. A single record per CDR3 protein comes from TCRdb applying MiXCR to the RT-PCR reads. The table includes about a million distinct CDR3 sequences, roughly 18% detected once. Sequencing used blood, either unsorted or a sorted T cell fraction (not recorded which). The receptors were gathered from a human donor who was either an allogeneic HSCT recipient or a stem cell or donor lymphocyte infusion donor (not recorded which). It is not recorded whose cells these are; they may come from a transplant donor.

This clonotype was seen only a few times. V usage is TRBV18 and J usage is TRBJ2-7; perhaps D is TRBD1 or TRBD2 (6 bases each). The germline V gene has CDR1 KGHSH and CDR2 LQKENI. V lost 5 bases to trimming and J lost 0 bases, with 17 bases between them. The CDR3 runs to 16 residues. This CDR3 reads CASSATGGRVSYEQYF. DNA of the CDR3: TGTGCCAGCTCAGCCACCGGGGGCAGGGTCTCCTACGAGCAGTACTTC.

The sample holds a few counts of this clonotype. The chain links TRBV20-1 to TRBJ2-1; D gene uncertain. The CDR3 has 9 amino acids. Germline values: CDR1 DFQATT, CDR2 SNEGSKA (reference sequence). Trimming took off 4 bases at V and 12 bases at J, with 7 bases between the two ends. The CDR3 protein is CSATLGQFF. CDR3 nucleotides: TGCAGTGCTACCCTCGGGCAGTTCTTC.

This clonotype showed up just a few times. The CDR3 reads CASSSDGSSGNTIYF. The CDR3 DNA reads TGTGCCAGCAGCTCCGACGGTTCCTCTGGAAACACCATATATTTT. This chain links TRBV7-9 with TRBJ1-3, with no clear D. The V and J ends lost 4 bases and 0 bases respectively, with 10 bases between them. CDR1 and CDR2 (germline): SEHNR, FQNEAQ (reference sequence). CDR3 size: 15 residues.

The J gene is TRBJ2-5, the V gene TRBV12-3 or TRBV12-4, with TRBD2 as a possible D gene (6 bases). V lost 3 bases, J lost 4 bases, and 18 bases lay in between. This CDR3 region has 16 residues. In DNA form, the CDR3 reads TGTGCCAGCAGTTTTCCCACCCGGGGGAATCCAGAGACCCAGTACTTC. Protein: CASSFPTRGNPETQYF.

This clonotype has at least ten counts. The chain employs TRBV14 and TRBJ1-2, with unresolved D. The CDR3 extends over 14 amino acids. Germline V gene lookup returns CDR1 SGHDN and CDR2 FVKESK. The V gene lost 4 bases and the J gene lost 8 bases, with 17 bases spanning the gap. DNA for the CDR3: TGTGCCAGCAGCCTGGAAGAGATTTACGAGGGCTACACCTTC. Protein: CASSLEEIYEGYTF.

The V call is TRBV7-9, the J call TRBJ1-5; D is possibly TRBD1 (6 bases). Germline CDR1 reads SEHNR; CDR2 reads FQNEAQ (reference sequence). V lost 6 bases and J lost 5, with 11 bases in between. The length of the CDR3 is 13 residues. CDR3 DNA: TGTGCCAGCAGAGGGGGATCTCATCAGCCCCAGCATTTT. It specifies CASRGGSHQPQHF. The variable domain in full, completed from reference TRBV7-9 and TRBJ1-5, reads DTGVSQNPRHKITKRGQNVTFRCDPISEHNRLYWYRQTLGQGPEFLTYFQNEAQLEKSRLLSDRFSAERPKGSFSTLEIQRTEQGDSAMYLCASRGGSHQPQHFGDGTRLSIL.

This clonotype was observed many times. The rearrangement uses TRBV20-1 and TRBJ2-1; 9 nucleotides line up with TRBD1. CDR1 and CDR2 (germline): DFQATT, SNEGSKA (reference sequence). This CDR3 has 16 amino acids. The V gene end was trimmed by 6 bases and the J gene end by 6 bases; junction bases not matched to a gene: 15. CDR3 residues: CSAKRPPGQGFNEQFF. CDR3 nucleotide sequence: TGCAGTGCAAAACGACCGCCGGGACAGGGTTTCAATGAGCAGTTCTTC.

This clonotype has more than one count but fewer than ten. The chain uses TRBV12-3 or TRBV12-4 and TRBJ2-1; tentatively, D is TRBD1 (5 bases). The CDR3 spans 15 residues. V was shortened by 6 bases and J by 6 bases, with 18 bases between the two germline ends. CDR3 amino acids: CASSYGQSWGNEQFF. CDR3 sequence (DNA): TGTGCCAGCAGCTACGGACAATCCTGGGGCAATGAGCAGTTCTTC.

V and J are TRBV9 and TRBJ2-1, with D maybe TRBD2 (6 bases). Per the germline V gene, CDR1 is SGDLS and CDR2 is YYNGEE. Between the trimmed V and J ends, which lost 1 base and 4 bases, there was a span of 9 bases. The CDR3 is 14 amino acids. CDR3 DNA: TGTGCCAGCAGCGTAACCGGGGGTTACAATGAGCAGTTCTTC. Translating it yields CASSVTGGYNEQFF.

This clonotype has more than one count but fewer than ten. This chain uses TRBV20-1 with TRBJ2-3; 10 bases are shared with TRBD2. Germline trimming cut 3 bases from V and 0 bases from J; bases unmatched to any gene: 12. Germline CDR1 reads DFQATT; CDR2 reads SNEGSKA (reference sequence). The length of the CDR3 is 18 residues. The chain's CDR3 is CSASHSTSGRYSTDTQYF. The CDR3 DNA reads as TGCAGTGCTAGCCATTCGACTAGCGGGCGATATAGCACAGATACGCAGTATTTT.

J is TRBJ1-2 and V is TRBV5-1, with unresolved D. The germline gives CDR1 SGHRS, CDR2 YFSETQ. V dropped 0 bases and J dropped 7 bases, with 13 bases sitting between them. This CDR3 has 14 amino acids. CDR3 sequence reads: CASSLASGMGGYTF. CDR3 DNA sequence: TGCGCCAGCAGCTTGGCCTCAGGAATGGGTGGCTACACCTTC.

This clonotype was counted at least ten times. J is TRBJ2-5 and V is TRBV20-1; tentative D call: TRBD2 (6 bases). CDR3 size: 15 residues. Germline values: CDR1 DFQATT, CDR2 SNEGSKA (reference sequence). V was pared by 4 bases and J by 1 base, with 16 bases between. The chain's CDR3 is CSATSGGTPQETQYF. The CDR3 region has the DNA TGCAGTGCTACTTCGGGCGGGACTCCCCAAGAGACCCAGTACTTC.

This clonotype has only a few counts. The chain links TRBV15 to TRBJ2-2, with a weak D call TRBD2 (5 bases). V was shortened by 5 bases and J by 6 bases, with 13 bases between the two germline ends. Germline CDR1 reads LNHNV; CDR2 reads YYDKDF (reference sequence). The CDR3 covers 14 residues. CDR3 amino acids: CATSLLTRSGELFF. The CDR3 DNA reads TGTGCCACCAGCCTCCTTACTAGATCCGGGGAGCTGTTTTTT.

This clonotype was found a few times. The chain joins TRBV5-4 to TRBJ2-1; tentative D call: TRBD1 (6 bases). Trimming left V 2 bases short and J 3 bases short, with 18 bases between. CDR1 SGHNT and CDR2 YYREEE come from the germline V gene (reference sequence). There are 17 residues in the CDR3. CDR3 DNA sequence: TGTGCCAGCAGCTTTAATAACAGGGTACCAAACTACAATGAGCAGTTCTTC. The encoded protein is CASSFNNRVPNYNEQFF.

This clonotype has only a few counts. The V call is TRBV5-1, the J call TRBJ2-1, with D perhaps TRBD2 (6 bases). V gave up 4 bases and J gave up 9 bases, with 11 bases separating them. This CDR3 contains 12 residues. CDR1 SGHRS and CDR2 YFSETQ come from the germline V gene. In DNA, the CDR3 is TGCGCCAGCAGCCCGGACGGGGGTGAGCAGTTCTTC. Encoded protein: CASSPDGGEQFF. Variable domain in full (rest from reference TRBV5-1 and TRBJ2-1): KAGVTQTPRYLIKTRGQQVTLSCSPISGHRSVSWYQQTPGQGLQFLFEYFSETQRNKGNFPGRFSGRQFSNSRSEMNVSTLELGDSALYLCASSPDGGEQFFGPGTRLTVL.

This rearrangement joins TRBV9 to TRBJ2-1, with TRBD2 matching 8 bases. Germline loops: CDR1 SGDLS, CDR2 YYNGEE. This CDR3 spans 17 amino acids. V lost 0 bases and J lost 0; bases outside the gene matches: 5. The CDR3 region has the DNA TGTGCCAGCAGCGTAGATCCCCTAGCGGGCTCCTACAATGAGCAGTTCTTC. As protein: CASSVDPLAGSYNEQFF.

This clonotype was counted only a few times. This rearrangement joins TRBV12-3 or TRBV12-4 to TRBJ1-1; D is unclear. CDR3 size: 16 residues. V shed 2 bases and J shed 7 bases, with 20 bases lying between them. CDR3 residues: CASSLSYLTGELEAFF. In nucleotides, the CDR3 is TGTGCCAGCAGTTTATCCTACTTGACGGGAGAACTTGAAGCTTTCTTT.

This clonotype came up a few times. The gene calls are TRBV11-2 and TRBJ1-5; maybe TRBD1 (5 bases). The germline V gene encodes CDR1 SGHAT and CDR2 FQNNGV. The CDR3 totals 14 residues. Trimming cost V 3 bases and J 5 bases, with 11 bases left between them. DNA of the CDR3: TGTGCCAGCAGCTTTCCAGGGAACCATCAGCCCCAGCATTTT. Translated: CASSFPGNHQPQHF.

This clonotype was recorded a few times. In DNA form, the CDR3 reads TGCGCCAGCAGCCAAGATGAGCGGCAAGAGACCCAGTACTTC. Protein sequence: CASSQDERQETQYF. The rearrangement links TRBV4-1 to TRBJ2-5; perhaps TRBD2 as D (5 bases). From germline, CDR1 is MGHRA and CDR2 YSYEKL. CDR3 size: 14 residues. V was pared by 0 bases and J by 2 bases, with 7 bases between.